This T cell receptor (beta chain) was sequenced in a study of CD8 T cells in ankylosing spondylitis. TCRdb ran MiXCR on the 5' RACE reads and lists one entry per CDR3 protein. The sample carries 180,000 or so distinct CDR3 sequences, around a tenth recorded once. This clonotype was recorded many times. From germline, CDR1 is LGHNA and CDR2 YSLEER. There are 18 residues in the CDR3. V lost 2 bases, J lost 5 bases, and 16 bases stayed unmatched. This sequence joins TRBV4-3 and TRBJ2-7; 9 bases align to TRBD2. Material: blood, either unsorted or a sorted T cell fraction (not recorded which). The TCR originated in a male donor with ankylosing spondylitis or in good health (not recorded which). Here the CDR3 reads CASSQSEAGGPPGDEQYF. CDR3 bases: TGCGCCAGCAGCCAAAGCGAAGCGGGGGGTCCCCCAGGGGACGAGCAGTACTTC.